Following are 20 T cell receptor beta chains from one sample sequenced in a study of T cell repertoires in cytomegalovirus infection. TCRdb re-derived calls from the reads in MiXCR, one entry per CDR3 protein. Counted here are around 450,000 distinct CDR3 sequences, approximately 33% occurring once; the ten biggest clones make up roughly an eighth. The source material was PBMCs. The receptor set was obtained from a human donor in good health (CMV status not recorded). Some clones in this sample may be carry-over from other donors' samples.

This clonotype was recorded a few times. The chain is built from TRBV23-1 and TRBJ2-1; TRBD1 is a possible D gene (6 bases). TRBV23-1 is an ORF, and what it does is uncertain. This CDR3 has 17 amino acids. Trimming shortened V by 4 bases and J by 3 bases, and 19 bases separated the two germline ends. The CDR3 loop reads CASSPTLPGVRYNEQFF. CDR3 DNA sequence: TGCGCCAGCAGTCCCACCCTCCCAGGGGTCCGCTACAATGAGCAGTTCTTC.

This clonotype was detected many times. The rearrangement uses TRBV7-2 and TRBJ1-2, with 7 bases identical to TRBD1. After removal of 1 base from V and 8 bases from J, the junction contained 1 base not matched to a gene. Germline V gene data show CDR1 as SGHTA and CDR2 as FQGNSA. The CDR3 length is 12 residues. CDR3 nucleotides: TGTGCCAGCAGCTTAGACAGGGGAGGCTACACCTTC. Translation gives CASSLDRGGYTF.

This chain uses TRBV12-3 or TRBV12-4 with TRBJ2-2; TRBD1 is a possible D gene (5 bases). CDR3 size: 17 residues. Trimming took off 3 bases at V and 6 bases at J, with 20 bases between the two ends. The DNA for the CDR3 is TGTGCCAGCAGTTTCCGTCAGACAGTTTTTTTGGCCGGGGAGCTGTTTTTT. Its protein product is CASSFRQTVFLAGELFF.

Concerning this clonotype itself: A read error may be the cause here, since a much bigger clone is one base away. Since no conserved phenylalanine or tryptophan closes the CDR3, a read error is the likely cause. The chain uses TRBV7-6 and TRBJ1-1; D remains unclear. The CDR3 has 17 amino acids. V was pared by 2 bases and J by 0 bases, with 16 bases between. Germline-derived CDR1 and CDR2 are SGHVS and FNYEAQ. The CDR3 sequence: CASSLLSSLDMNTEAFY. The CDR3 DNA sequence: TGTGCCAGCAGCTTATTGTCTTCTCTAGACATGAACACTGAAGCTTTCTAT.

In the case of this clonotype: One base away lies a much larger clone, so this may be a sequencing read error. This sequence joins TRBV7-2 and TRBJ1-4; 10 nucleotides agree with TRBD1. Germline V CDR1 and CDR2: SGHTA, FQGNSA. CDR3 length: 18 amino acids. With V trimmed by 5 bases and J by 0 bases, 9 bases remained unmatched. CDR3 residues: CASSQDRGSGATNEKLFF. The CDR3 nucleotides read TGTGCCAGCAGCCAGGACAGGGGGTCAGGGGCAACTAATGAAAAACTGTTTTTT. Full variable domain (missing parts from reference TRBV7-2 and TRBJ1-4): GAGVSQSPSNKVTEKGKDVELRCDPISGHTALYWYRQSLGQGLEFLIYFQGNSAPDKSGLPSDRFSAERTGGSVSTLTIQRTQQEDSAVYLCASSQDRGSGATNEKLFFGSGTQLSVL.

V gene TRBV6-6 combines with J gene TRBJ1-2; possible D gene TRBD1, 5 bases. The CDR3 runs to 14 residues. In germline, CDR1 is MNHNY, CDR2 SVGAGI (reference sequence). With 0 bases removed from V and 8 bases from J, the gap between germline ends came to 13 bases. The CDR3 nucleotides are TGTGCCAGCAGTTACTCGATAGGGGAGGGCGGCTACACCTTC. This gives the protein CASSYSIGEGGYTF.

This clonotype was seen only a few times. The rearrangement joins TRBV5-4 to TRBJ2-7, with D maybe TRBD1 (5 bases). The CDR3 extends over 12 amino acids. Trimming cost V 4 bases and J 6 bases, with 11 bases left between them. Germline lookup yields CDR1 SGHNT and CDR2 YYREEE (reference sequence). This CDR3 is CASSLQTGEQYF. CDR3 nucleotide sequence: TGTGCCAGCAGCCTCCAAACAGGCGAGCAGTACTTC.

The V call is TRBV19, the J call TRBJ2-5; 7 bases match TRBD2. Germline V gene data show CDR1 as LNHDA and CDR2 as SQIVND (reference sequence). Trimming took 5 bases from V and 4 from J; bases not matched to a gene: 10. The CDR3 runs to 15 residues. CDR3 nucleotides: TGTGCCAGTAGTCCGACTAGCTCGGTCAGAGAGACCCAGTACTTC. Protein product: CASSPTSSVRETQYF.

As concerns this clonotype: This sequence may be a read error, since a much larger clone differs from it by one base. The chain joins TRBV27 to TRBJ1-6; TRBD1 matches 7 bases. Per germline, CDR1 MNHEY and CDR2 SMNVEV (reference sequence). CDR3 length: 16 amino acids. The CDR3 bases are TGTACCAGCAGCCGGGACAGCCTAACTTTGGATTCACCCCTCCACTTT. Its translation: CTSSRDSLTLDSPLHF.

V and J are TRBV30 and TRBJ2-5; no clear D gene. Per the germline V gene, CDR1 is GTSNPN and CDR2 is SVGIG (reference sequence). This CDR3 contains 11 residues. V shed 2 bases and J shed 10 bases, with 11 bases lying between them. CDR3 DNA sequence: TGTGCCTGGAGTATCTCGTGGGACCAGTACTTC. Its translation is CAWSISWDQYF.

This clonotype was counted only a few times. The rearrangement links TRBV4-1 to TRBJ1-3; a weak D match, TRBD1 (5 bases). V was clipped by 4 bases and J by 0 bases, with 13 bases between them. CDR3 size: 16 residues. Germline assignment: CDR1 MGHRA and CDR2 YSYEKL. CDR3 sequence: CASSPFGAISGNTIYF. The CDR3 region has the DNA TGCGCCAGCAGCCCCTTCGGGGCCATCTCTGGAAACACCATATATTTT.

This clonotype was seen at least ten times. The V and J genes are TRBV19 and TRBJ2-4, with 7 bases aligning to TRBD2. V lost 5 bases and J lost 3; bases outside the gene matches: 10. CDR3 size: 16 residues. The germline V gene encodes CDR1 LNHDA and CDR2 SQIVND (reference sequence). CDR3 loop: CASSLLAGRGKNIQYF. The CDR3 DNA is TGTGCCAGTAGTCTCCTGGCAGGGAGGGGCAAAAACATTCAGTACTTC.

This clonotype was picked up a small number of times. The rearrangement joins TRBV6-2 or TRBV6-3 to TRBJ2-3; 12 bases match TRBD2. This CDR3 has 16 amino acids. V lost 6 bases, J lost 5 bases, and 9 bases stayed unmatched. In germline, CDR1 is MNHEY, CDR2 SVGEGT. The CDR3 protein is CASRDLAGGPLDTQYF. The CDR3 DNA reads TGTGCCAGCAGGGACCTAGCGGGGGGGCCGCTAGATACGCAGTATTTT.

The chain links TRBV20-1 to TRBJ2-7; 8 bases are a match to TRBD1. V dropped 5 bases and J dropped 8; count of bases not matched to a gene: 8. Germline V gives CDR1 DFQATT, CDR2 SNEGSKA (reference sequence). The CDR3 contains 12 residues. CDR3 sequence reads: CSAVPDRAKQYF. As DNA, the CDR3 is TGCAGTGCTGTACCGGACAGGGCCAAGCAGTACTTC.

The chain is built from TRBV7-2 and TRBJ2-3; the D gene is possibly TRBD2 (6 bases). This CDR3 comprises 16 residues. Trimming left V 4 bases short and J 2 bases short, with 16 bases between. Germline values: CDR1 SGHTA, CDR2 FQGNSA. DNA of the CDR3: TGTGCCAGCAGCTCGGAGGGCTTAATTCACACAGATACGCAGTATTTT. This translates into CASSSEGLIHTDTQYF.

This clonotype was seen just once. The chain recombines TRBV20-1 with TRBJ2-7; D gene ambiguous. Germline V CDR1 and CDR2: DFQATT, SNEGSKA (reference sequence). There are 13 residues in the CDR3. The ends were cut back, 1 base at V and 4 bases at J, with 11 bases in the middle. In DNA form, the CDR3 reads TGCAGTGCTAGAGTACCCCCGCCGTACGAGCAGTACTTC. It encodes CSARVPPPYEQYF.

Ten or more counts support this clonotype. The chain employs TRBV7-2 and TRBJ2-7; D unclear. V was cut by 4 bases and J by 0 bases, with 13 bases left in between. The CDR3 runs 15 residues. Germline V CDR1 and CDR2: SGHTA, FQGNSA. DNA of the CDR3: TGTGCCAGCAGCTCGTTGCCGTCTAGCTCCTACGAGCAGTACTTC. This sequence encodes CASSSLPSSSYEQYF.

The J gene is TRBJ2-3, the V gene TRBV5-5; 15 nucleotides match TRBD2. The CDR3 spans 19 residues. Losses at the gene ends were 3 bases for V and 0 bases for J; bases not matched to a gene: 8. Germline V gives CDR1 SGHKS, CDR2 YYEKEE (reference sequence). The CDR3 spells CASSSPPGLAGGSTDTQYF. Here the CDR3 DNA reads TGTGCCAGCAGCTCCCCCCCGGGACTAGCGGGGGGCAGCACAGATACGCAGTATTTT.

The chain has TRBV18 and TRBJ2-2, with TRBD2 matching 11 bases. Losses at the gene ends were 3 bases for V and 4 bases for J; bases not matched to a gene: 4. Per the germline V gene, CDR1 is KGHSH and CDR2 is LQKENI. The CDR3 has 16 amino acids. CDR3 sequence: CASSPGTSGPTGELFF. The CDR3 nucleotides are TGTGCCAGCTCACCTGGGACTAGCGGCCCCACCGGGGAGCTGTTTTTT. Using reference TRBV18 and TRBJ2-2 for the parts outside the CDR3, the full variable domain is NAGVMQNPRHLVRRRGQEARLRCSPMKGHSHVYWYRQLPEEGLKFMVYLQKENIIDESGMPKERFSAEFPKEGPSILRIQQVVRGDSAAYFCASSPGTSGPTGELFFGEGSRLTVL.

The chain has TRBV12-3 or TRBV12-4 and TRBJ1-1; a weak D match, TRBD1 (5 bases). V lost 0 bases and J 4 bases, leaving 15 bases between the germline ends. The CDR3 sequence is 16 residues long. The CDR3 is CASSLARWGGGTEAFF. The CDR3 DNA is TGTGCCAGCAGTTTAGCGAGGTGGGGGGGTGGCACTGAAGCTTTCTTT.